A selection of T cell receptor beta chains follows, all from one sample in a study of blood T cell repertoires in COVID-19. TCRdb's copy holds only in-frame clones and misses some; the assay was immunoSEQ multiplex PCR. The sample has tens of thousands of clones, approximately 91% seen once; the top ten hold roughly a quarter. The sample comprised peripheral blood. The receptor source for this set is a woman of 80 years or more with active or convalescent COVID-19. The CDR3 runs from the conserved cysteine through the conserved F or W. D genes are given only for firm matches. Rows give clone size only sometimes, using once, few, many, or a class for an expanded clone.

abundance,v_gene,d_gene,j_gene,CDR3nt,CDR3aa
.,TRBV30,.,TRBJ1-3,TGTGCCTGTAGTACATGGGGCAGTCCTGCCTCTGGAAACACCATATATTTT,CACSTWGSPASGNTIYF
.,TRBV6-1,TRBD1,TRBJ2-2,TGTGCCAGCAGTGACCCACAGGGGGCAGGGGCCGGGGAGCTGTTTTTT,CASSDPQGAGAGELFF
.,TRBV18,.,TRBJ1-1,TGTGCCAGCTCACCGGGACAACTCAACACTGAAGCTTTCTTT,CASSPGQLNTEAFF
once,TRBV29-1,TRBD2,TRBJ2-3,TGCAGCGTGGTGACTAGCGGGGGGTTAAATACGCAGTATTTT,CSVVTSGGLNTQYF
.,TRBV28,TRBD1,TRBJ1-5,TGTGCCAGCAGAGGACAGGGGAACAATCAGCCCCAGCATTTT,CASRGQGNNQPQHF
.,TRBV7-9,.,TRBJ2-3,TGTGCCAGCAGCTCTGCTGCGGGACAGCCCTACACAGATACGCAGTATTTT,CASSSAAGQPYTDTQYF
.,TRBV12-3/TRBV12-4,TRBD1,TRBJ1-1,TGTGCCAGCAGTCTTACAGGGGCCACTGAAGCTTTCTTT,CASSLTGATEAFF
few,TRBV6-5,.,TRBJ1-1,TGTGCCAGCAGTTACTATGTGAGCACTGAAGCTTTCTTT,CASSYYVSTEAFF
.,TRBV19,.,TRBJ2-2,TGTGCCAGTAGTATTCCTACTTCGGGACTCCTTAACACCGGGGAGCTGTTTTTT,CASSIPTSGLLNTGELFF
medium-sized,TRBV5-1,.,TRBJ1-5,TGCGCCAGCAGCTCAAACGGGGAGGGGCCCCAGCATTTT,CASSSNGEGPQHF
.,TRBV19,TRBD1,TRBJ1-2,TGTGCCAGTAGTATTCTGGTCAGGGGGCAGGGGAACTATGGCTACACCTTC,CASSILVRGQGNYGYTF
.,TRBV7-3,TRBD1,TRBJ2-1,TGTGCCAGCAGCTTAACTCCAGGACAGGGTTACAATGAGCAGTTCTTC,CASSLTPGQGYNEQFF
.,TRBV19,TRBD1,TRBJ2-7,TGTGCCAGTAGTATCAATTCAGGGGGCGGATACGAGCAGTACTTC,CASSINSGGGYEQYF
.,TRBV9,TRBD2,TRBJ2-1,TGTGCCAGCAGCGTCGACGACTATCGGGGGGGCGGTGAGCAGTTCTTC,CASSVDDYRGGGEQFF
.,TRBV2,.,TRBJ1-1,TGTGCCAGCACCCTCGGGCCCGAGGGAGCTTTCTTT,CASTLGPEGAFF
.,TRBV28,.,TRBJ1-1,TGTGCCAGCAGTTCCCCTAGGGCCCTCACAGGGTACACTGAAGCTTTCTTT,CASSSPRALTGYTEAFF
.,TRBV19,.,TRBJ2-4,TGTGCCAGTAGCGGACAACTAGCCAAAAACATTCAGTACTTC,CASSGQLAKNIQYF
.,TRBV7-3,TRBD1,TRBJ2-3,TGTGCCAGCAGCTTGGCAGGGGGCAGCACAGATACGCAGTATTTT,CASSLAGGSTDTQYF
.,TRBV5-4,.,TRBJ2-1,TGTGCCAGCAGCTTCGGGGGTGCCGCCTACAATGAGCAGTTCTTC,CASSFGGAAYNEQFF
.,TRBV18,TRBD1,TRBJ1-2,TGTGCCAGCTCACCATTACCAGGGACAGGGGAAGGCTACACCTTC,CASSPLPGTGEGYTF
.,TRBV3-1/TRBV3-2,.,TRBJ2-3,TGTGCCAGCAGCCACAGAGATACGCAGTATTTT,CASSHRDTQYF
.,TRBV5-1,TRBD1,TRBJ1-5,TGCGCCAGCAGCTTATCACACCCGGACAGGGGGCTTACCAATCAGCCCCAGCATTTT,CASSLSHPDRGLTNQPQHF
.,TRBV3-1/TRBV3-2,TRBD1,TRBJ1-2,TGTGCCAGCAGCACACCACAGGGGGCCGTATATGGCTACACCTTC,CASSTPQGAVYGYTF
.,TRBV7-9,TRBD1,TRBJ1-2,TGTGCCAGCAGCTTAGCGCAGGGCAGGGGGCGCGGCTACACCTTC,CASSLAQGRGRGYTF
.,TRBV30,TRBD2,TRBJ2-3,TGTGCCTGGAGGCTAGCGGGTGACGCAGATACGCAGTATTTT,CAWRLAGDADTQYF
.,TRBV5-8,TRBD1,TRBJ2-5,TGTGCCAGCAGCTTCCCGACAGGGGGCCAGCAAGAGACCCAGTACTTC,CASSFPTGGQQETQYF
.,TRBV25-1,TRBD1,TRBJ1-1,TGTGCCAGCAGGCAGACAGGGGGGGGGACTGAAGCTTTCTTT,CASRQTGGGTEAFF
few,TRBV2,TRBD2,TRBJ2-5,TGTGCCAGCAGTGGGACTAGCGGGGGAGAGACCCAGTACTTC,CASSGTSGGETQYF
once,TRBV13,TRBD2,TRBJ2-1,TGTGCCAGCAGCCCAACGGGGACTAGCGGGGGGAGTTCGTACAATGAGCAGTTCTTC,CASSPTGTSGGSSYNEQFF
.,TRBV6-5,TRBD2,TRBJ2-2,TGTGCCAGCAGTTACCTAACGGGGGGAGGCACCGGGGAGCTGTTTTTT,CASSYLTGGGTGELFF
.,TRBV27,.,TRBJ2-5,TGTGCCAGCAGTCCGACAGGAAGGGAGACCCAGTACTTC,CASSPTGRETQYF
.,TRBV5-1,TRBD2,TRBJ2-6,TGCGCCAGCAGCCCCGGGACTAGCGGCCCTGGGGCCAACGTCCTGACTTTC,CASSPGTSGPGANVLTF
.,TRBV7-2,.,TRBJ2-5,TGTGCCAGCAGCTTACTCAGAGAGACCCAGTACTTC,CASSLLRETQYF
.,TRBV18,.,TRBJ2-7,TGTGCCAGCTCAACCGGGAGTTACGAGCAGTACTTC,CASSTGSYEQYF
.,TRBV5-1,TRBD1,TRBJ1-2,TGCGCCAGCAGCCTTCCTACAGGGGGCTCCGCCACCTTC,CASSLPTGGSATF